This T cell receptor beta chain was retrieved from a study of blood T cell repertoires in COVID-19. Looking at the study overall: The United States, Italy and Spain provided the acute and convalescent COVID-19 samples.

The ends lost 6 bases at V and 7 bases at J; junction bases unmatched: 6. Germline-derived CDR1 and CDR2 are LNHDA and SQIVND (reference sequence). CDR3 length: 14 residues. Assay: immunoSEQ multiplex PCR; the TCRdb copy retains only in-frame clones and omits some. The sample consists of 150,000 to 200,000 clones, roughly 80% of them appearing once. Sequencing was performed on peripheral blood. V and J are TRBV19 and TRBJ1-6; 7 bases map to TRBD1. The sequence was collected from a woman aged 80 or over with acute or convalescent COVID-19. The CDR3 reads CASSPDRVNSPLHF. CDR3 sequence (DNA): TGTGCCAGTAGCCCAGACAGGGTGAATTCACCCCTCCACTTT.